The present entry profiles one T cell receptor beta chain with its context. What it binds is unknown. Using immunoSEQ multiplex PCR, the repertoire was profiled, and TCRdb retains in-frame clones only, with some absent. In the table there are 85,000 to 90,000 clones, 80% to 85% of which are singletons. The sample comes from a study of graft-versus-host responses after intestinal transplantation. Study at large: Recipients got multivisceral, liver-intestinal, or isolated intestinal transplants. Induction with anti-thymocyte globulin, then tacrolimus and steroids for three to four years, was given to all recipients.

Study findings and constraints: The presence of high graft-versus-host to host-versus-graft clonal ratios in allografts characterized patients with graft-donor T cell macrochimerism.

Source: unstimulated CD8+ T cells sorted from spleen or lymph node cells, taken before intestinal transplant. The clonotype comes from a human donor who received an intestinal transplant.

CDR3 bases: TGTGCCAGTAGTATGGGGACAGGTTATAGCACAGATACGCAGTATTTT. Protein product: CASSMGTGYSTDTQYF. The chain combines TRBV19 with TRBJ2-3, with 8 bases identical to TRBD1. Trimming took 3 bases from V and 0 from J; bases not matched to a gene: 5. This CDR3 is built from 16 residues. Germline V gives CDR1 LNHDA, CDR2 SQIVND (reference sequence).